The clone carrying this T cell receptor (beta chain) has only one observation. Profiling relied on immunoSEQ multiplex PCR, and the TCRdb table lists in-frame clones only, not all of them. The table lists about 12,000 clones, over 70% of them singletons. The sample is drawn from a study of somatic mutations in cytotoxic T cells in rheumatoid arthritis. Germline CDR1 reads MNHEY; CDR2 reads SMNVEV (reference sequence). V lost 6 bases and J lost 2; bases outside the gene matches: 6. This CDR3 region has 14 residues. The rearrangement links TRBV27 to TRBJ1-2; 7 bases agree with TRBD1. Material: CD8+ T cells sorted from blood. The receptor's source is a man in his fifties or sixties in good health. The CDR3 here is CASRPLGQNYGYTF. The CDR3 DNA reads TGTGCCAGCAGGCCGTTGGGACAGAACTATGGCTACACCTTC.